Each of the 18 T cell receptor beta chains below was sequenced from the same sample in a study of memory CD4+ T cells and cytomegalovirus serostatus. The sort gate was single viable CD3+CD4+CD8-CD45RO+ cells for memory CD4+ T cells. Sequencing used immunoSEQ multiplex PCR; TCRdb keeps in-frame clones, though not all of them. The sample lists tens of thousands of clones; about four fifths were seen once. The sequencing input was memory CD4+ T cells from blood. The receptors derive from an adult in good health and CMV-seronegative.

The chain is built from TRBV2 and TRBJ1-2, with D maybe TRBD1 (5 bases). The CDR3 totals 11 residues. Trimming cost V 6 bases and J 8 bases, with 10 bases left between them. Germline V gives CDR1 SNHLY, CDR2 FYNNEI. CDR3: CASRAGWGYTF. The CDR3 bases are TGTGCCAGCAGAGCAGGGTGGGGCTACACCTTC.

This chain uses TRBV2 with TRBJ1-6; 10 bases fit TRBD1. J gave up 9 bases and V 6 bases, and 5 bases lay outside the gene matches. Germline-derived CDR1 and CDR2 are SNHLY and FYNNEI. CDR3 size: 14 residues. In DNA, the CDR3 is TGTGCCAGCAGCCGGGACAGGGGTAGTTCACCCCTCCACTTT. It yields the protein CASSRDRGSSPLHF.

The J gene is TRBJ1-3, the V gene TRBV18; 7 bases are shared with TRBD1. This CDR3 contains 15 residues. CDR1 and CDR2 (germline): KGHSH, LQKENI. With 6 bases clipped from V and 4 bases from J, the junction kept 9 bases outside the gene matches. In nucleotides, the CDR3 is TGTGCCAGCTCGACCGGGACAGCCCAGGGAAACACCATATATTTT. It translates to CASSTGTAQGNTIYF.

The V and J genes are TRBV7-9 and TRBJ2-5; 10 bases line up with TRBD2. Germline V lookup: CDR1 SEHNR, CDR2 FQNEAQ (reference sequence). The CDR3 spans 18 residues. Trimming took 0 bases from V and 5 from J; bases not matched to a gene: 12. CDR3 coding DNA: TGTGCCAGCAGCTTAGCCGGGGCTAGCGGGGGCCCCGCGGAGACCCAGTACTTC. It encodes CASSLAGASGGPAETQYF.

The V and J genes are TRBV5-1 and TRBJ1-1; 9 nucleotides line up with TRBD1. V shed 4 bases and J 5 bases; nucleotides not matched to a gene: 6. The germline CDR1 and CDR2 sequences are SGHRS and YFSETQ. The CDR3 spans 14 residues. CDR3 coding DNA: TGCGCCAGCAGCCAGCAGACAGGGGGTACTGAAGCTTTCTTT. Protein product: CASSQQTGGTEAFF.

CDR3 bases: TGTGCCAGCAGCCGACTAGCGGGGGGGCCTGGTGAGCAGTTCTTC. Its translation is CASSRLAGGPGEQFF. The gene calls are TRBV7-8 and TRBJ2-1; the match to TRBD2 covers 14 bases. The CDR3 sequence is 15 residues long. With V trimmed by 5 bases and J by 9 bases, 6 bases remained unmatched. Germline CDR1 and CDR2: SGHVS and FQNEAQ. The variable domain in full, completed from reference TRBV7-8 and TRBJ2-1, reads GAGVSQSPRYKVAKRGQDVALRCDPISGHVSLFWYQQALGQGPEFLTYFQNEAQLDKSGLPSDRFFAERPEGSVSTLKIQRTQQEDSAVYLCASSRLAGGPGEQFFGPGTRLTVL.

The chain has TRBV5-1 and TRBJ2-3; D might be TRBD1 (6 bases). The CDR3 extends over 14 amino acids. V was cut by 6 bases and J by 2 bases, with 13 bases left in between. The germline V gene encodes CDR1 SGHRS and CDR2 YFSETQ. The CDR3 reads CASKLDSPTDTQYF. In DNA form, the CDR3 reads TGCGCCAGCAAATTGGACAGTCCCACAGATACGCAGTATTTT.

The CDR3 region has the DNA TGCGCCAGCAGCCAAGCTGGACAGGGACACAATGAGCAGTTCTTC. It specifies CASSQAGQGHNEQFF. This chain joins TRBV4-3 and TRBJ2-1; 8 bases align to TRBD1. Germline V CDR1 and CDR2: LGHNA, YSLEER. V shed 1 base, J shed 5 bases, and the junction held 4 bases outside the gene matches. CDR3 length: 15 residues.

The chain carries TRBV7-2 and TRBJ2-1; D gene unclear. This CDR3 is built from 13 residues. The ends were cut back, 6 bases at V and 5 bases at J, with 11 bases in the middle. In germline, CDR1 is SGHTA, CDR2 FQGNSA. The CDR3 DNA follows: TGTGCCAGCAGACTGGACCCCAACAATGAGCAGTTCTTC. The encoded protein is CASRLDPNNEQFF.

Written as DNA, the CDR3 is TGTGCCAGCAGCTTTTCTAGCCGAGATACGCAGTATTTT. This sequence encodes CASSFSSRDTQYF. The chain joins TRBV7-9 to TRBJ2-3; TRBD2 is a possible D gene (5 bases). V dropped 3 bases and J dropped 5 bases, with 9 bases sitting between them. This CDR3 contains 13 residues. Germline values: CDR1 SEHNR, CDR2 FQNEAQ (reference sequence).

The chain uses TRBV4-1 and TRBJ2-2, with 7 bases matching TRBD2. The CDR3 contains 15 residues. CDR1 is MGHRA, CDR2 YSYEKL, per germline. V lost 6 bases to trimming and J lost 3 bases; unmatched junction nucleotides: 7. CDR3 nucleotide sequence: TGCGCCAGCAGTCGGGGGGTTGAGTACACCGGGGAGCTGTTTTTT. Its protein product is CASSRGVEYTGELFF.

CDR3 loop: CASRVPGLEEYEQYF. Written as DNA, the CDR3 is TGTGCCAGCAGGGTACCGGGACTAGAAGAATACGAGCAGTACTTC. The genes are TRBV2 and TRBJ2-7; 8 bases line up with TRBD2. Unmatched junction bases numbered 11, after V lost 6 bases and J lost 4 bases. Germline values: CDR1 SNHLY, CDR2 FYNNEI. The CDR3 has 15 residues. The full variable domain, completed using reference TRBV2 and TRBJ2-7, is EPEVTQTPSHQVTQMGQEVILRCVPISNHLYFYWYRQILGQKVEFLVSFYNNEISEKSEIFDDQFSVERPDGSNFTLKIRSTKLEDSAMYFCASRVPGLEEYEQYFGPGTRLTVT.

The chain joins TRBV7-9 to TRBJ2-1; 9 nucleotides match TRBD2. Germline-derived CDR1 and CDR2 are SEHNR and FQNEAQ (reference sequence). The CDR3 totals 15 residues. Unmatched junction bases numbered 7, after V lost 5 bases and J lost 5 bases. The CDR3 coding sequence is TGTGCCAGCAGCCCCCCGGCGGGGGGGCACAATGAGCAGTTCTTC. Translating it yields CASSPPAGGHNEQFF.

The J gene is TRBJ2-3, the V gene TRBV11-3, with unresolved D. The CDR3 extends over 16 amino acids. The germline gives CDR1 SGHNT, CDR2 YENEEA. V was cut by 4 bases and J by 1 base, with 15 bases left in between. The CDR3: CASSSRTGAGTDTQYF. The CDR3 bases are TGTGCCAGCAGCTCAAGAACGGGTGCGGGCACAGATACGCAGTATTTT. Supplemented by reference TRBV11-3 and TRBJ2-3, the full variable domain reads EAGVVQSPRYKIIEKKQPVAFWCNPISGHNTLYWYLQNLGQGPELLIRYENEEAVDDSQLPKDRFSAERLKGVDSTLKIQPAELGDSAVYLCASSSRTGAGTDTQYFGPGTRLTVL.

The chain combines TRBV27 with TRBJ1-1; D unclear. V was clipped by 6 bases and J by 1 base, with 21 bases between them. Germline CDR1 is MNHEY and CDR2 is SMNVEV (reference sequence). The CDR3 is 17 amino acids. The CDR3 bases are TGTGCCAGCAGCCCCCTGGGCACACGGGGTAAGAACACTGAAGCTTTCTTT. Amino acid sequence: CASSPLGTRGKNTEAFF.

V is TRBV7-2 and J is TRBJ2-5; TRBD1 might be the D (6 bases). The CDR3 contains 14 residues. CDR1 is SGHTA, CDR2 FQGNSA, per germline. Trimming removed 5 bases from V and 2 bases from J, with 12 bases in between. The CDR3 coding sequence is TGTGCCAGCAGCGGTCAAGGGGGACAAGAGACCCAGTACTTC. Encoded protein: CASSGQGGQETQYF.

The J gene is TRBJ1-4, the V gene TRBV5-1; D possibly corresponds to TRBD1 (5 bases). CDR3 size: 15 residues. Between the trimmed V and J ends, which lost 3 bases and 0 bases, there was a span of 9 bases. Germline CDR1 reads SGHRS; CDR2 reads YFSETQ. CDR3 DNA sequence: TGCGCCAGCAGCTGGCAGGGTGCAACTAATGAAAAACTGTTTTTT. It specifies CASSWQGATNEKLFF.

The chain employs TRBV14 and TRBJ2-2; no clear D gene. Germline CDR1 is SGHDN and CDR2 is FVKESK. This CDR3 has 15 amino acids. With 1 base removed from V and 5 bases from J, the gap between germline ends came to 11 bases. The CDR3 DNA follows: TGTGCCAGCAGCCAAGTACGTTTACAGACCGGGGAGCTGTTTTTT. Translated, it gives CASSQVRLQTGELFF.